A selection of T cell receptor beta chains follows, all from one sample in a study of lymphopenia after photon versus proton radiotherapy. Assay used: immunoSEQ multiplex PCR; TCRdb lists only in-frame clones, some missing. The sample includes about 26,000 clones, 80% to 85% of them seen just once. The sample here was peripheral blood, taken from a patient treated with photon-based radiotherapy. These receptor sequences come from a woman aged 45-59 years with pancreatic cancer. The CDR3 runs from the conserved cysteine through the conserved F or W. The order of the fields is V gene, J gene, D gene, clone size, CDR3 protein, CDR3 DNA. A D gene is named only where the DNA matches it firmly. Clone size appears in some rows only: once, few, many, or a class for an expanded clone.

TRBV7-2	TRBJ2-3	NA	NA	CASSTGTEYTDTQYF	TGTGCCAGCAGCACCGGGACGGAATATACAGATACGCAGTATTTT
TRBV30	TRBJ1-5	TRBD1	few	CAWSVTDRGIQPQHF	TGTGCCTGGAGTGTAACCGACAGGGGGATCCAGCCCCAGCATTTT
TRBV5-8	TRBJ1-1	NA	NA	CASSSEGVGGTEAFF	TGTGCCAGCAGCTCGGAGGGGGTAGGGGGCACTGAAGCTTTCTTT
TRBV27	TRBJ2-7	TRBD2	NA	CASGGRASYEQYF	TGTGCCAGCGGCGGGAGGGCCTCCTACGAGCAGTACTTC
TRBV2	TRBJ2-7	TRBD2	NA	CASTPKRLAGDHEQYF	TGTGCCAGCACTCCTAAGAGGCTAGCGGGAGACCACGAGCAGTACTTC
TRBV5-5	TRBJ1-3	NA	few	CASSFVQGSGNTIYF	TGTGCCAGCAGCTTCGTACAGGGCTCTGGAAACACCATATATTTT
TRBV9	TRBJ2-7	NA	NA	CASSVGDMAYEQYF	TGTGCCAGCAGCGTAGGGGATATGGCCTACGAGCAGTACTTC
TRBV29-1	TRBJ2-7	NA	NA	CSVVPSTGAYEQYF	TGCAGCGTTGTCCCCTCGACAGGAGCCTACGAGCAGTACTTC
TRBV5-6	TRBJ1-2	TRBD1	NA	CASRIQGAQGYGYTF	TGTGCCAGCAGGATACAGGGGGCGCAAGGCTATGGCTACACCTTC
TRBV7-9	TRBJ2-4	TRBD2	NA	CASKREGAKNIQYF	TGTGCCAGCAAACGGGAGGGGGCCAAAAACATTCAGTACTTC
TRBV6-5	TRBJ2-1	NA	NA	CASSYSVSRGWEQFF	TGTGCCAGCAGTTATAGCGTTTCCCGAGGATGGGAACAGTTCTTC
TRBV5-1	TRBJ1-5	TRBD1	NA	CASSFQGDRNQPQHF	TGCGCCAGCAGCTTTCAGGGGGATCGCAATCAGCCCCAGCATTTT
TRBV4-2	TRBJ2-3	NA	NA	CASSQGPDTQYF	TGTGCCAGCAGCCAAGGACCAGATACGCAGTATTTT
TRBV19	TRBJ1-5	NA	NA	CASSIGILFSNQPQHF	TGTGCCAGTAGTATCGGAATACTCTTTAGCAATCAGCCCCAGCATTTT
TRBV15	TRBJ2-3	NA	once	CATSQKVGVRDTQYF	TGTGCCACCAGCCAGAAGGTGGGGGTTCGGGATACGCAGTATTTT
TRBV29-1	TRBJ2-2	NA	NA	CSVESLGHTGELFF	TGCAGCGTTGAATCCCTAGGGCACACCGGGGAGCTGTTTTTT
TRBV6-6	TRBJ2-7	NA	NA	CASSYPDLYEQYF	TGTGCCAGCAGTTACCCCGATCTCTACGAGCAGTACTTC
TRBV5-8	TRBJ2-2	NA	NA	CASSLEGVPGELFF	TGTGCCAGCAGCTTGGAGGGGGTCCCCGGGGAGCTGTTTTTT
TRBV7-2	TRBJ2-4	TRBD2	NA	CASSSSGGNKNIQYF	TGTGCCAGCAGCTCTAGCGGAGGGAACAAAAACATTCAGTACTTC
TRBV6-1	TRBJ1-5	NA	NA	CASTEGGPNQPQHF	TGTGCCAGCACCGAGGGGGGACCCAATCAGCCCCAGCATTTT
TRBV18	TRBJ2-5	NA	NA	CASSPRQARETQYF	TGTGCCAGCTCACCACGGCAGGCTCGCGAGACCCAGTACTTC
TRBV7-6	TRBJ2-3	NA	NA	CASSTRQSDTQYF	TGTGCCAGCAGCACCCGACAGTCAGATACGCAGTATTTT
TRBV4-2	TRBJ1-3	NA	few	CASSQDGGGSGNTIYF	TGTGCCAGCAGCCAAGATGGAGGGGGGTCTGGAAACACCATATATTTT
TRBV27	TRBJ1-5	TRBD1	NA	CASSSGQRSNQPQHF	TGTGCCAGCAGTTCGGGACAGCGAAGCAATCAGCCCCAGCATTTT
TRBV10-3	TRBJ2-3	TRBD1	NA	CAISLGQATSTDTQYF	TGTGCCATCAGTCTCGGACAGGCGACTAGCACAGATACGCAGTATTTT
TRBV7-9	TRBJ1-4	NA	NA	CASSSTKTTLNEKLFF	TGTGCCAGCAGCTCGACGAAGACGACTCTTAATGAAAAACTGTTTTTT
TRBV6-6	TRBJ2-6	NA	NA	CASSSGANVLTF	TGTGCCAGCAGTTCTGGGGCCAACGTCCTGACTTTC
TRBV5-1	TRBJ2-7	TRBD2	NA	CASSGVAGGNYEQYF	TGCGCCAGCAGCGGAGTAGCGGGAGGGAACTACGAGCAGTACTTC
TRBV28	TRBJ1-2	TRBD1	NA	CASRNQGGSYGYTF	TGTGCCAGCAGGAACCAGGGGGGCAGCTATGGCTACACCTTC
TRBV12-5	TRBJ2-5	NA	NA	CASGGAGETQYF	TGTGCTAGTGGGGGAGCGGGAGAGACCCAGTACTTC
TRBV15	TRBJ2-7	TRBD2	NA	CATSPRGGPYEQYF	TGTGCCACCAGCCCCCGGGGGGGACCCTACGAGCAGTACTTC
TRBV4-3	TRBJ1-2	NA	NA	CASSPGTGSHGYTF	TGCGCCAGCAGCCCTGGGACCGGGAGCCATGGCTACACCTTC
TRBV14	TRBJ2-3	NA	NA	CASSPLRDDTDTQYF	TGTGCCAGCAGCCCCTTACGGGACGACACAGATACGCAGTATTTT
TRBV5-1	TRBJ2-2	NA	NA	CASGVDRVNTGELFF	TGCGCCAGTGGGGTGGACAGAGTGAACACCGGGGAGCTGTTTTTT
TRBV6-5	TRBJ2-1	TRBD2	NA	CASSQSGRVEQFF	TGTGCCAGCAGTCAAAGCGGGAGGGTTGAGCAGTTCTTC
TRBV7-8	TRBJ2-3	NA	NA	CASSSTGAKGYTDTQYF	TGTGCCAGCAGCTCCACCGGAGCGAAGGGGTACACAGATACGCAGTATTTT
TRBV7-3	TRBJ2-3	NA	NA	CASSLGPLTDTQYF	TGTGCCAGCAGCTTAGGCCCCCTCACAGATACGCAGTATTTT
TRBV27	TRBJ1-1	NA	NA	CASSQTVMNTEAFF	TGTGCCAGCAGCCAAACAGTCATGAACACTGAAGCTTTCTTT
TRBV9	TRBJ2-1	TRBD1	NA	CASSVVPGTGNEQFF	TGTGCCAGCAGCGTAGTACCAGGGACAGGGAATGAGCAGTTCTTC
TRBV21-1	TRBJ2-7	NA	NA	CASSKVPGLNSYEQYF	TGTGCCAGCAGCAAAGTCCCAGGGCTCAATTCCTACGAGCAGTACTTC
TRBV2	TRBJ2-7	NA	NA	CASSPLNSYEQYF	TGTGCCAGCAGTCCTTTAAACTCCTACGAGCAGTACTTC
TRBV2	TRBJ1-2	NA	NA	CASVAHPNYGYTF	TGTGCCAGCGTGGCCCACCCCAACTATGGCTACACCTTC
TRBV11-2	TRBJ2-5	NA	NA	CASSLSAGGETQYF	TGTGCCAGCAGCTTATCGGCAGGAGGGGAGACCCAGTACTTC
TRBV4-3	TRBJ1-2	TRBD1	NA	CASSHDPGQGFLPNYGYTF	TGCGCCAGCAGCCACGATCCGGGACAGGGTTTCCTGCCTAACTATGGCTACACCTTC
TRBV28	TRBJ2-2	TRBD1	NA	CASSSGGQTNTGELFF	TGTGCCAGCAGTTCTGGGGGACAGACGAACACCGGGGAGCTGTTTTTT
TRBV19	TRBJ2-7	NA	NA	CASSIARGVSYEQYF	TGTGCCAGTAGTATAGCCCGAGGCGTTTCCTACGAGCAGTACTTC